A single sample gave rise to the 21 T cell receptor beta chains below, sequenced in a study of blood T cell repertoires in COVID-19. TCRdb keeps only in-frame clones here, not all; method: immunoSEQ multiplex PCR. Of fewer than 85,000 clones in the sample, over 70% were seen once. Sample: peripheral blood. The receptor set was obtained from a man aged 55 to 70 with acute or convalescent COVID-19.

CDR3 residues: CASSSSLASYEQYF. In nucleotides, the CDR3 is TGTGCCAGCAGTTCGTCCTTGGCCTCCTACGAGCAGTACTTC. The J gene is TRBJ2-7, the V gene TRBV27; D is unclear. Per germline, CDR1 MNHEY and CDR2 SMNVEV (reference sequence). V lost 4 bases to trimming and J lost 0 bases, with 10 bases between them. The CDR3 has 14 amino acids.

This chain links TRBV19 with TRBJ2-1; no reliable D call. The CDR3 runs 15 residues. Germline values: CDR1 LNHDA, CDR2 SQIVND (reference sequence). Trimming left V 1 base short and J 6 bases short, with 13 bases between. DNA for the CDR3: TGTGCCAGTAGTATAGGAACTATGAGTGGCAATGAGCAGTTCTTC. As protein: CASSIGTMSGNEQFF.

The gene calls are TRBV18 and TRBJ2-3, with TRBD2 identical over 7 bases. Per the germline V gene, CDR1 is KGHSH and CDR2 is LQKENI. Trimming took 3 bases from V and 5 from J; bases not matched to a gene: 5. CDR3 length: 14 amino acids. CDR3: CASSPNLAEDTQYF. CDR3 sequence (DNA): TGTGCCAGCTCACCCAATCTAGCGGAAGATACGCAGTATTTT.

The V call is TRBV12-3 or TRBV12-4, the J call TRBJ2-7; D may be TRBD2 (5 bases). The ends were cut back, 5 bases at V and 3 bases at J, with 11 bases in the middle. CDR3 size: 13 residues. The CDR3 DNA is TGTGCCAGCAGTCGCGGACTCCTCTACGAGCAGTACTTC. Translating it yields CASSRGLLYEQYF.

The CDR3 sequence is CASSDRGGWDYGYTF. Here the CDR3 DNA reads TGTGCCAGCAGCGACCGAGGAGGGTGGGACTATGGCTACACCTTC. V gene TRBV5-4 combines with J gene TRBJ1-2; no definite D call. Germline-derived CDR1 and CDR2 are SGHNT and YYREEE (reference sequence). The CDR3 is made up of 15 amino acids. The germline V and J ends were trimmed by 4 bases and 3 bases, with 16 bases remaining between them.

The chain links TRBV9 to TRBJ2-3; TRBD1 is a possible D gene (6 bases). The length of the CDR3 is 17 residues. Trimming removed 3 bases from V and 0 bases from J, with 17 bases in between. Per the germline V gene, CDR1 is SGDLS and CDR2 is YYNGEE. The CDR3: CASSARIGDTSTDTQYF. The CDR3 DNA reads TGTGCCAGCAGCGCCCGTATAGGGGACACTAGCACAGATACGCAGTATTTT. The variable domain in full, with the rest retrieved from reference TRBV9 and TRBJ2-3, is DSGVTQTPKHLITATGQRVTLRCSPRSGDLSVYWYQQSLDQGLQFLIQYYNGEERAKGNILERFSAQQFPDLHSELNLSSLELGDSALYFCASSARIGDTSTDTQYFGPGTRLTVL.

The V call is TRBV7-6, the J call TRBJ2-3; 12 bases line up with TRBD2. The V segment lost 1 base and the J segment 3 bases; nucleotides outside the gene matches: 8. CDR1 is SGHVS and CDR2 is FNYEAQ in the germline V gene. The CDR3 sequence is 18 residues long. CDR3 region: CASSLGPSGGAGTDTQYF. The CDR3, as DNA: TGTGCCAGCAGCTTAGGGCCTAGCGGGGGGGCGGGGACAGATACGCAGTATTTT.

J is TRBJ1-1 and V is TRBV6-4; D is perhaps TRBD1 (5 bases). The CDR3 sequence is 14 residues long. The V and J ends lost 5 bases and 6 bases respectively, with 16 bases between them. CDR1 and CDR2 (germline): MRHNA, SNTAGT. Here the CDR3 reads CASSPQGQGSEAFF. The DNA of the CDR3 is TGTGCCAGCAGTCCTCAGGGCCAGGGCTCTGAAGCTTTCTTT.

This clone came up once. Here the CDR3 reads CASSEWTGGAYGYTF. The CDR3 DNA follows: TGTGCCAGCAGTGAATGGACAGGGGGCGCCTATGGCTACACCTTC. This chain links TRBV6-1 with TRBJ1-2, with 11 bases matching TRBD1. This CDR3 contains 15 residues. The germline gives CDR1 MNHNS, CDR2 SASEGT. J was trimmed by 4 bases and V by 2 bases; bases with no gene match: 3.

The V call is TRBV5-6, the J call TRBJ2-7, with TRBD1 identical over 8 bases. Germline CDR1 reads SGHDT; CDR2 reads YYEEEE. The junction had 11 bases not matched to a gene; V was cut back by 4 bases and J by 5 bases. This CDR3 is built from 15 residues. The CDR3 reads CASSRWTGRRNEQYF. The CDR3 DNA follows: TGTGCCAGCAGCCGATGGACAGGGCGTCGGAACGAGCAGTACTTC. Full variable domain (rest looked up from reference TRBV5-6 and TRBJ2-7): DAGVTQSPTHLIKTRGQQVTLRCSPKSGHDTVSWYQQALGQGPQFIFQYYEEEERQRGNFPDRFSGHQFPNYSSELNVNALLLGDSALYLCASSRWTGRRNEQYFGPGTRLTVT.

The rearrangement links TRBV28 to TRBJ2-1; TRBD2 might be the D (5 bases). The germline V and J ends were trimmed by 2 bases and 6 bases, with 11 bases remaining between them. Germline CDR1 is MDHEN and CDR2 is SYDVKM. The CDR3 length is 14 residues. In nucleotides, the CDR3 is TGTGCCAGCAGTTTAACTAGTTATAGCAATGAGCAGTTCTTC. This gives the protein CASSLTSYSNEQFF. Together with reference TRBV28 and TRBJ2-1, the CDR3 gives the full variable domain: DVKVTQSSRYLVKRTGEKVFLECVQDMDHENMFWYRQDPGLGLRLIYFSYDVKMKEKGDIPEGYSVSREKKERFSLILESASTNQTSMYLCASSLTSYSNEQFFGPGTRLTVL.

This rearrangement joins TRBV29-1 to TRBJ2-3, with 11 nucleotides matching TRBD2. The length of the CDR3 is 15 residues. The trim removed 6 bases at V and 4 bases at J, leaving 9 bases unmatched. Germline assignment: CDR1 SQVTM and CDR2 ANQGSEA. DNA of the CDR3: TGCAGCGTGGCGCATGATAGCGGGGGGGCAGATACGCAGTATTTT. Protein sequence: CSVAHDSGGADTQYF.

V and J are TRBV5-1 and TRBJ1-1; 8 bases map to TRBD1. J gave up 1 base and V 4 bases, and 3 bases lay outside the gene matches. The CDR3 has 14 amino acids. Germline-derived CDR1 and CDR2 are SGHRS and YFSETQ. The CDR3 sequence: CASSDGTGNTEAFF. CDR3 coding DNA: TGCGCCAGCAGCGATGGGACAGGGAACACTGAAGCTTTCTTT.

The V gene is TRBV19, the J gene TRBJ1-2; 10 positions match TRBD1. The CDR3 runs 18 residues. CDR1 and CDR2 from the germline V gene are LNHDA and SQIVND (reference sequence). Losses at the gene ends were 5 bases for V and 8 bases for J; bases not matched to a gene: 20. The CDR3 loop is CASSPILTTGGAKGGYTF. CDR3 DNA: TGTGCCAGTAGTCCGATCCTAACGACAGGGGGCGCAAAGGGAGGCTACACCTTC.

This clone has only a few counts. The genes are TRBV10-1 and TRBJ2-5, with 8 positions matching TRBD2. With 6 bases clipped from V and 5 bases from J, the junction kept 5 bases outside the gene matches. Germline assignment: CDR1 WNHNN and CDR2 SYGVQD (reference sequence). The CDR3 length is 13 residues. The CDR3 sequence: CASSGGAMETQYF. CDR3 nucleotide sequence: TGCGCCAGCAGCGGGGGGGCGATGGAGACCCAGTACTTC.

The gene calls are TRBV9 and TRBJ2-3; no firm D call. Deletions cut 1 base from V and 3 bases from J, with 3 bases between. There are 12 residues in the CDR3. The V gene's germline CDR1 is SGDLS and CDR2 YYNGEE. Written as DNA, the CDR3 is TGTGCCAGCAGCGTACTAACAGATACGCAGTATTTT. Protein sequence: CASSVLTDTQYF.

The genes are TRBV5-1 and TRBJ2-5, with unresolved D. The germline V gene has CDR1 SGHRS and CDR2 YFSETQ. V lost 0 bases and J 2 bases, leaving 5 bases between the germline ends. The CDR3 consists of 13 residues. The CDR3 DNA sequence: TGCGCCAGCAGCTTGGGCAGGCAAGAGACCCAGTACTTC. This gives the protein CASSLGRQETQYF.

With regard to this clone: This may come from a read error, since a much larger clone is one base off. The sample contains more than one DNA sequence encoding this CDR3. This sequence joins TRBV5-4 and TRBJ2-3, with 10 bases fitting TRBD2. The germline V gene encodes CDR1 SGHNT and CDR2 YYREEE (reference sequence). The CDR3 has 17 amino acids. V dropped 4 bases and J dropped 0; count of bases not matched to a gene: 8. CDR3 in amino acids: CASSQGLAGVSTDTQYF. The CDR3 coding sequence is TGTGCCAGCAGCCAGGGGCTAGCGGGGGTTAGCACAGATACGCAGTATTTT.

CDR3 coding DNA: TGCGCCAGCAGGAACACTCCCCGGGACAGGGTGGGGGGCACTGAAGCTTTCTTT. Translation gives CASRNTPRDRVGGTEAFF. The chain recombines TRBV5-1 with TRBJ1-1; the match to TRBD1 covers 9 bases. Germline V CDR1 and CDR2: SGHRS, YFSETQ. V dropped 5 bases and J dropped 4; count of bases not matched to a gene: 18. The CDR3 loop spans 18 amino acids.

By its share, this clone is medium-sized. The V call is TRBV21-1, the J call TRBJ2-7; no check of the table's D call, TRBD2, against the DNA was made. TRBV21-1 is recorded as a pseudogene. The length of the CDR3 is 10 residues. This CDR3 reads CASSLAGGLF. As DNA, the CDR3 is TGTGCCAGCAGTTTAGCGGGGGGACTTTTC.

The V gene is TRBV4-2, the J gene TRBJ1-3; D is undetermined. CDR1 and CDR2 (germline): LGHNA, YNFKEQ. Trimming shortened V by 1 base and J by 0 bases, and 10 bases separated the two germline ends. The CDR3 loop spans 16 amino acids. Here the CDR3 DNA reads TGTGCCAGCAGCCAAGTCACAGCCCTCTCTGGAAACACCATATATTTT. Protein: CASSQVTALSGNTIYF.